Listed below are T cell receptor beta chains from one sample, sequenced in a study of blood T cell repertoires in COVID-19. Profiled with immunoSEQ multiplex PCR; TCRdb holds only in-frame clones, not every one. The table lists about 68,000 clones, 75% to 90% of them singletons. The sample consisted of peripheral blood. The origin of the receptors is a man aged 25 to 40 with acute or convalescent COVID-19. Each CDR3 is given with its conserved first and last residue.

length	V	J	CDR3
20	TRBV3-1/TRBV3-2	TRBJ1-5	CASSPMEKSDSTKYPWPQHF
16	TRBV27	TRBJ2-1	CASSFRLPGGAIKQFF
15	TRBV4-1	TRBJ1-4	CASVQGEVANEKLFF
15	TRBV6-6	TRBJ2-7	CASSQDGTGFGEQYF
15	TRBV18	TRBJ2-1	CASSSQESSYNEQFF
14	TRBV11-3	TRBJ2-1	CASSLAGLSNEQFF
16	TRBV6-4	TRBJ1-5	CASLAGQGEPSRPQHF
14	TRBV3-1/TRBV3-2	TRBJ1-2	CASSQRQGKHGYTF
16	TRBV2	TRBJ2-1	CASSDGSAVSYNEQFF
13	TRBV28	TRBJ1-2	CASSLGQGDGYTF
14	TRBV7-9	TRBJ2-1	CASSSSGNPNEQFF
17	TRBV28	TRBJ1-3	CASSLHFGTASGNTIYF
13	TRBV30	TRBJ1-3	CASVRDFGNTIYF
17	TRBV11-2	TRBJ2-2	CASSLGQGAIATGELFF
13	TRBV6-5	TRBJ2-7	CASSTGQDYEQYF
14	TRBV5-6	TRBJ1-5	CASSLGAGNQPQHF
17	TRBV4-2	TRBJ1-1	CASSQLGRGQGNTEAFF
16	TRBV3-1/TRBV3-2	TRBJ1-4	CASSQGFAAKVRELFF
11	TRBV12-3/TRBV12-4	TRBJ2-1	CASSFRNEQFF
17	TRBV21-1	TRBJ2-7	CASSPRGQGGSSYEQYF
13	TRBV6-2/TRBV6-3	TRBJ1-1	CASSYHQGTEAFF
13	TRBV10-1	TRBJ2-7	CANTSGRGYEQYF
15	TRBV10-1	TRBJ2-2	CASSGLAGNTGELFF
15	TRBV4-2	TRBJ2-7	CASSQDETSPYEQYF
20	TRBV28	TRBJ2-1	CASSLHPGLAGEGGYNEQFF
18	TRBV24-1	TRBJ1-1	CATSDLGGRVQGCTEAFF
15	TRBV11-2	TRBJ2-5	CASSPTSGSQETQYF
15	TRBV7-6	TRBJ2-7	CASSLGTGGAYEQYF
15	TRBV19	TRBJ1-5	CASNPQGARGQPQHF
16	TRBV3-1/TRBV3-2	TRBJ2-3	CASRGVGSGGRDTQYF
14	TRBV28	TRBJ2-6	CASSSRAGANVLTF
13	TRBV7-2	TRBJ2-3	CASSSEITDTQYF
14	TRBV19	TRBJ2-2	CASKTGGRAGELFF
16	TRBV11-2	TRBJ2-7	CASSRPSGRESYEQYF
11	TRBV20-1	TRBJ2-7	CSYEGGYEQYF
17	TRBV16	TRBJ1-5	CASSQSAGLIFNQPQHF
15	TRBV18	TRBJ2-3	CASSPSGPSTDTQYF
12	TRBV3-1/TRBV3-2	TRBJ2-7	CASSQVSDEQYF
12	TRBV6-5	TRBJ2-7	CASDRGSYEQYF
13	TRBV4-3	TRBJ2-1	CASSQGIRNEQFF
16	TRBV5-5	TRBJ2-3	CASPGGRAGGTDTQYF
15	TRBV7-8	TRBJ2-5	CASSRGTGAGETQYF
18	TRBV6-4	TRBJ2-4	CASSDHRQGRSSKNIQYF
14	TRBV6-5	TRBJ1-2	CASSPLGQNYGYTF
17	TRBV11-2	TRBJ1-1	CASSKNQRTHHDSEAFF
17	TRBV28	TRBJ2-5	CASSPASLGGNQETQYF
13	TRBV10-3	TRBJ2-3	CATRGLVGDTQYF
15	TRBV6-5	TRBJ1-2	CASRPNLNLPYGYTF
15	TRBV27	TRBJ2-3	CASSRQGFSTDTQYF
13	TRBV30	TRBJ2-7	CAWSEQGRYEQYF
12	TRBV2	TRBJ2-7	CASLGEGYEQYF
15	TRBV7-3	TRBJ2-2	CASSPRDSSTGELFF
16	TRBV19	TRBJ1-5	CASRILARGSNQPQHF
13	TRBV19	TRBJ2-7	CASSIYFLYEQYF